This T cell receptor (beta chain) was found in a study of T cell responses to AZD1222 COVID-19 vaccine. Germline CDR1 and CDR2: MNHEY and SMNVEV (reference sequence). This CDR3 comprises 14 residues. Data came from immunoSEQ multiplex PCR; TCRdb stores just in-frame clones and leaves some out. There are about 81,000 clones in the sample; around 92% occur only once, and 5% to 5.5% lies in the top ten. As concerns this clone: A junction end diverges from the germline sequence, so it may reflect a read error.

This material consisted of peripheral blood, taken on day 0 of AZD1222 vaccination. The receptor's source is an adult in good health. This rearrangement joins TRBV27 to TRBJ2-1; D is unresolved. CDR3: CASSLSGQYNEQFF. The CDR3 nucleotides read TGTGCCAGCAGTCTATCGGGTCAGTACAATGAGCAGTTCTTC.